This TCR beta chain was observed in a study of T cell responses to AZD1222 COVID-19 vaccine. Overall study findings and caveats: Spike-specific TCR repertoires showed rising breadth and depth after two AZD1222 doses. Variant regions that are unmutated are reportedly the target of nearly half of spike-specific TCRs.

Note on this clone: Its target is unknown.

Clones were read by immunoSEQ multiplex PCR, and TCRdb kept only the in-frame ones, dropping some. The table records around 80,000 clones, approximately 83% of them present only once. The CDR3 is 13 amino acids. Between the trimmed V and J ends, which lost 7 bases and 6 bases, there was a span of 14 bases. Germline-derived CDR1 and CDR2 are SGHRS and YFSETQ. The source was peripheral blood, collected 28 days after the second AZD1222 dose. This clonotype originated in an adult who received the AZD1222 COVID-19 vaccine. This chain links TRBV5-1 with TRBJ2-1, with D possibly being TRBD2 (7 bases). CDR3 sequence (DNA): TGCGCCAGCGGGGGCGGGAGCTCCAATGAGCAGTTCTTC. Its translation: CASGGGSSNEQFF.